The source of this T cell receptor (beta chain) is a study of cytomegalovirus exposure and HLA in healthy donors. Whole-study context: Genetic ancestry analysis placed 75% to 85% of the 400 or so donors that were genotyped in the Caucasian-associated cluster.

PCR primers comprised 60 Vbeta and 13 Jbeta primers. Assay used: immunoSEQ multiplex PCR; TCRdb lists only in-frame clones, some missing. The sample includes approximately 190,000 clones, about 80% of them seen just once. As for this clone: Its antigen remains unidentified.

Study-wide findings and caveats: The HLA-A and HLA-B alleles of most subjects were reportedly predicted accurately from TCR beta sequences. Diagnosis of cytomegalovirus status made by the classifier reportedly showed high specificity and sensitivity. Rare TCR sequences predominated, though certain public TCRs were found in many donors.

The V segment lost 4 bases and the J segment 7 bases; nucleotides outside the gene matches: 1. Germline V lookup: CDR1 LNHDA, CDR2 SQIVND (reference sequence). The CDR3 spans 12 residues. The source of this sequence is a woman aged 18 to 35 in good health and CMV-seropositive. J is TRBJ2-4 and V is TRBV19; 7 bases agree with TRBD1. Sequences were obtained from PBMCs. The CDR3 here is CASSKDRNIQYF. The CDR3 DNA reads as TGTGCCAGTAGTAAGGACAGGAACATTCAGTACTTC.